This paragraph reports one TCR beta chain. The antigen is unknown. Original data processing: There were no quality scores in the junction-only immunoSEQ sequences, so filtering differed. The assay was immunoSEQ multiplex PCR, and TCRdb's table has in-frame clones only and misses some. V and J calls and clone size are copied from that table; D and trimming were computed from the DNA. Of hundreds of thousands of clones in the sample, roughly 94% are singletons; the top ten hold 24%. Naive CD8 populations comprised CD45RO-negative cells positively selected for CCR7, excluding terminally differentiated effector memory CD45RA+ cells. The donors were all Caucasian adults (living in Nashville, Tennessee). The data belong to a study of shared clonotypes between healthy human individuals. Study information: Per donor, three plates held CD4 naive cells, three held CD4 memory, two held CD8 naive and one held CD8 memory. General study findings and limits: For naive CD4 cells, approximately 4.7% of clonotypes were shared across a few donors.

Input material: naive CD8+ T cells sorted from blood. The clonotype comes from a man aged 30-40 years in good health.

The CDR3 region has the DNA TGTGCCAGCAGTTTATATATCGATGGGGCTGAAGCTTTCTTT. It translates to CASSLYIDGAEAFF. The gene calls are TRBV28 and TRBJ1-1; D is ambiguous. This CDR3 has 14 residues. Germline V gives CDR1 MDHEN, CDR2 SYDVKM. V lost 1 base, J lost 6 bases, and 12 bases lay in between. Full variable domain (rest looked up from reference TRBV28 and TRBJ1-1): DVKVTQSSRYLVKRTGEKVFLECVQDMDHENMFWYRQDPGLGLRLIYFSYDVKMKEKGDIPEGYSVSREKKERFSLILESASTNQTSMYLCASSLYIDGAEAFFGQGTRLTVV.